This T cell receptor (beta chain) was captured by sequencing in a study of cytomegalovirus exposure and HLA in healthy donors. The CDR3 is 14 amino acids. The germline gives CDR1 SGHRS, CDR2 YFSETQ. Trimming took 0 bases from V and 2 from J, leaving 9 bases between them. About this clone: Antigen specificity is unknown.

Study-wide results and caveats: HLA allele associations emerged for about 16,000 TCR beta sequences in a later analysis, at 0.05 false discovery rate. Judged likely to be a sequencing artifact was a cluster of highly shared sequence variants. What TCR beta sequences reportedly achieved was accurate prediction of HLA-A and HLA-B alleles in most subjects.

With 60 Vbeta and 13 Jbeta primers, the PCR was carried out. Libraries were prepared by immunoSEQ multiplex PCR; TCRdb keeps only in-frame clonotypes and omits some of them. The specimen's table records 100,000 to 150,000 clones. What was sequenced was PBMCs. This chain links TRBV5-1 with TRBJ2-7; maybe TRBD1 (5 bases). This TCR derives from a man in his forties in good health and CMV-seronegative. The CDR3 spells CASSLDRPAYEQYF. The DNA for the CDR3 is TGCGCCAGCAGCTTGGACAGGCCCGCCTACGAGCAGTACTTC.